The T cell receptor beta chain described here comes from a study of cytomegalovirus exposure and HLA in healthy donors. CDR1 is SGHAT and CDR2 is FQDESV in the germline V gene (reference sequence). V lost 4 bases to trimming and J lost 2 bases; unmatched junction nucleotides: 6. There are 15 residues in the CDR3. This table comes from immunoSEQ multiplex PCR, and its TCRdb copy is limited to in-frame clones, with some not included. The table records some 140,000 clones, 86% of them present only once. The donors were in the 120-subject validation cohort, distinct from the approximately 610-subject first cohort.

V usage is TRBV11-1 and J usage is TRBJ2-5; the match to TRBD1 covers 8 bases. Sequenced material: PBMCs. This TCR came from a man aged 18-30 years in good health and CMV-seropositive. Here the CDR3 reads CASSSPGQVQETQYF. CDR3 sequence (DNA): TGTGCCAGCAGCTCACCGGGACAGGTACAAGAGACCCAGTACTTC.